Shown below are 6 T cell receptor beta chains from a single sample sequenced in a study of cytomegalovirus exposure and HLA in healthy donors. Amplification used 60 Vbeta primers and 13 Jbeta primers. Assay used: immunoSEQ multiplex PCR; TCRdb lists only in-frame clones, some missing. Here the sample spans about 200,000 clones, approximately 80% being singletons. Sequencing was carried out using PBMCs. The receptor source for this set is a man aged 40-49 years in good health and CMV-seronegative.

V is TRBV18 and J is TRBJ2-1; TRBD2 might be the D (6 bases). V lost 5 bases to trimming and J lost 7 bases, with 12 bases between them. Germline V lookup: CDR1 KGHSH, CDR2 LQKENI. There are 13 residues in the CDR3. CDR3 loop: CASSDRLDNEQFF. The CDR3 DNA follows: TGTGCCAGCTCAGACAGACTAGATAATGAGCAGTTCTTC.

The chain combines TRBV11-2 with TRBJ2-2; D might be TRBD2 (6 bases). CDR3 length equals 15 residues. Germline V lookup: CDR1 SGHAT, CDR2 FQNNGV. V dropped 7 bases and J dropped 9 bases, with 21 bases sitting between them. The CDR3 region is CASTNLRDSHRELFF. CDR3 coding DNA: TGTGCCAGCACCAACCTCCGGGACTCACATAGGGAGCTGTTTTTT.

This chain uses TRBV6-5 with TRBJ2-1; 7 nucleotides align to TRBD2. This CDR3 is built from 15 residues. The V segment lost 6 bases and the J segment 6 bases; nucleotides outside the gene matches: 11. The germline V gene has CDR1 MNHEY and CDR2 SVGAGI. The CDR3 protein is CASRGGEWGSNEQFF. The CDR3 nucleotides read TGTGCCAGCAGGGGGGGGGAGTGGGGTTCCAATGAGCAGTTCTTC.

The sample holds many counts of this clone. The CDR3 loop is CAISETSAGDHNEQFF. Written as DNA, the CDR3 is TGTGCCATCAGTGAGACTAGCGCCGGCGATCACAATGAGCAGTTCTTC. V and J are TRBV10-3 and TRBJ2-1, with 7 positions matching TRBD2. CDR3 length: 16 residues. Germline loops: CDR1 ENHRY, CDR2 SYGVKD. V lost 2 bases to trimming and J lost 5 bases; unmatched junction nucleotides: 9.

This chain uses TRBV6-1 with TRBJ1-3; possible D gene TRBD1, 5 bases. V was trimmed by 7 bases and J by 1 base, leaving 14 bases between them. CDR1 is MNHNS and CDR2 is SASEGT in the germline V gene. The CDR3 loop spans 15 amino acids. CDR3 loop: CASIDPGGSGNTIYF. CDR3 sequence (DNA): TGTGCCAGCATCGACCCGGGGGGATCTGGAAACACCATATATTTT.

This clone was counted ten times or more. The rearrangement uses TRBV7-2 and TRBJ2-7; 10 nucleotides agree with TRBD1. Per the germline V gene, CDR1 is SGHTA and CDR2 is FQGNSA. V lost 5 bases to trimming and J lost 6 bases; unmatched junction nucleotides: 7. This CDR3 spans 14 amino acids. CDR3 bases: TGTGCCAGCAGCCGCCACGGGACAGGGGTCGAGCAGTACTTC. Amino acid sequence: CASSRHGTGVEQYF. Looking up the rest from reference TRBV7-2 and TRBJ2-7 gives the full variable domain: GAGVSQSPSNKVTEKGKDVELRCDPISGHTALYWYRQSLGQGLEFLIYFQGNSAPDKSGLPSDRFSAERTGGSVSTLTIQRTQQEDSAVYLCASSRHGTGVEQYFGPGTRLTVT.